These T cell receptor beta chains were read from a single sample in a study of PD-L1 blockade in urothelial cancer. Measured with immunoSEQ multiplex PCR; TCRdb has only the in-frame clones, and not every one. This table has 50,000 to 70,000 clones, approximately 78% appearing once. Here the sequenced sample was PBMCs, taken around atezolizumab (anti-PD-L1) treatment. These receptors were obtained from a man between 65 and 80 years old with urothelial cancer. CDR3s include the opening cysteine and the closing phenylalanine or tryptophan. D genes are given only for firm matches. Size values are once, few and many counts, or a class for expanded clones, and some rows have none.

TRBV4-3	NA	NA	TRBJ1-4	TGCGCCAGCAGCCAAGAGGGGCTCGGTAATGAAAAACTGTTTTTT	CASSQEGLGNEKLFF
TRBV7-2	NA	TRBD2	TRBJ2-7	TGTGCCAGCACCCAAAAAGCCGGGACTAGCGGTTACGAGCAGTACTTC	CASTQKAGTSGYEQYF
TRBV23-1	NA	NA	TRBJ2-2	TGCGCCAGCAGTCAATCTCCAGGGCTGTTGCTTACCGGGGAGCTGTTTTTT	CASSQSPGLLLTGELFF
TRBV19	NA	TRBD1	TRBJ2-1	TGTGCCAGTAGTCAGACAGGGGTTGCTAAGGATGAGCAGTTCTTC	CASSQTGVAKDEQFF
TRBV11-2	NA	TRBD2	TRBJ2-4	TGTGCCAGCAGCTCGTGGACTAGCGGAAACATTCAGTACTTC	CASSSWTSGNIQYF
TRBV20-1	NA	NA	TRBJ2-7	TGCAGTGCTAGACTTTCCTACGAGCAGTACTTC	CSARLSYEQYF
TRBV9	NA	TRBD2	TRBJ2-1	TGTGCCAGCACCAGGGGGATAGCGGGAGGCACTATCTCCTACAATGAGCAGTTCTTC	CASTRGIAGGTISYNEQFF
TRBV25-1	NA	TRBD2	TRBJ2-7	TGTGCCAGCAGTGCGGTGGGGGGGAGGGGCTACGAGCAGTACTTC	CASSAVGGRGYEQYF
TRBV5-4	NA	TRBD2	TRBJ2-7	TGTGCCAGCAGCCCCCGGACTAGCGGGACTTCCTACGAGCAGTACTTC	CASSPRTSGTSYEQYF
TRBV18	NA	NA	TRBJ1-5	TGTGCCAGCTCACTTGAAGCTCGTAGCAATCAGCCCCAGCATTTT	CASSLEARSNQPQHF
TRBV7-8	NA	TRBD2	TRBJ2-1	TGTGCCAGCAGCTTCACTAGCGGAGCCTCCTACAATGAGCAGTTCTTC	CASSFTSGASYNEQFF
TRBV7-9	NA	NA	TRBJ1-4	TGTGCCAGCAGCTTACCGACAACTCTAAGTGAAAAACTGTTTTTT	CASSLPTTLSEKLFF
TRBV29-1	NA	NA	TRBJ1-1	TGCAGCGTTGACAGGGGATTAGGGACTGAAGCTTTCTTT	CSVDRGLGTEAFF
TRBV5-4	NA	NA	TRBJ1-1	TGTGCCAGCAGCTTGCGGGGGATAGGAGGTACTGAAGCTTTCTTT	CASSLRGIGGTEAFF
TRBV18	NA	NA	TRBJ2-1	TGTGCCAGCTCACTTGGACAGACCAGCTCCTACAATGAGCAGTTCTTC	CASSLGQTSSYNEQFF
TRBV5-1	NA	NA	TRBJ1-6	TGCGCCAGCAGCTTGGATAGCTTTCAGGGTTCACCCCTCCACTTT	CASSLDSFQGSPLHF
TRBV5-6	NA	TRBD2	TRBJ2-1	TGTGCCAGCAGCTTAACTAGCGGCTACAATGAGCAGTTCTTC	CASSLTSGYNEQFF
TRBV11-3	NA	NA	TRBJ2-6	TGTGCCAGCAGCCCCTCCGGCTCTGGGGCCAACGTCCTGACTTTC	CASSPSGSGANVLTF
TRBV27	NA	NA	TRBJ2-1	TGTGCCAGCAGTCTAGCTTTCGTATCCTACAATGAGCAGTTCTTC	CASSLAFVSYNEQFF
TRBV5-1	NA	TRBD1	TRBJ1-2	TGCGCCACCAAGGGACAGGGAGGCGATGGCTACACCTTC	CATKGQGGDGYTF
TRBV27	NA	TRBD2	TRBJ2-7	TGTGCCAGTGGACTAGCGGGAGAGACCTACGAGCAGTACTTC	CASGLAGETYEQYF
TRBV11-1	NA	TRBD1	TRBJ1-4	TGTGCCAGCAGCCCGCGAGACCCGACAGGGCGGAAAAAACTGTTTTTT	CASSPRDPTGRKKLFF
TRBV29-1	NA	TRBD1	TRBJ2-1	TGCAGCCCCCTAAGGGGACAGGGTGGGAATGAGCAGTTCTTC	CSPLRGQGGNEQFF
TRBV15	few	TRBD2	TRBJ2-1	TGTGCCACCAGCAGAGATAAACTAGCGGTCTACAATGAGCAGTTCTTC	CATSRDKLAVYNEQFF
TRBV5-4	NA	NA	TRBJ2-2	TGTGCCAGCAGCCTCCCGCGGGCGGCCGGCGGGGAGCTGTTTTTT	CASSLPRAAGGELFF
TRBV5-6	NA	TRBD1	TRBJ1-2	TGTGCCAGCAGCTTGGAGCAGGGGGCAGGCGGCTACACCTTC	CASSLEQGAGGYTF
TRBV30	NA	TRBD2	TRBJ2-7	TGTGCCTGGAGGCTCAGCGGGAGCGCCTACGAGCAGTACTTC	CAWRLSGSAYEQYF
TRBV28	NA	NA	TRBJ2-7	TGTGCCAGCAGTCCGGACTTTCTCGCCGGGTCGTTTACCTACGAGCAGTACTTC	CASSPDFLAGSFTYEQYF
TRBV5-6	NA	NA	TRBJ2-2	TGTGCCAGCAGCTTGTATGGGACAAGCAACACCGGGGAGCTGTTTTTT	CASSLYGTSNTGELFF
TRBV5-1	NA	NA	TRBJ2-7	TGCGCCAGCAGCCCTGAGAGACTCTCCTACGAGCAGTACTTC	CASSPERLSYEQYF
TRBV9	NA	TRBD1	TRBJ1-2	TGTGCCAGCAGCGTAGGAGTCGGGACAGGGGCCCGCTATGGCTACACCTTC	CASSVGVGTGARYGYTF
TRBV19	few	TRBD2	TRBJ2-3	TGTGCCAGTAGTATTTTTAGCGGGATCGCTGGAGGTACGCAGTATTTT	CASSIFSGIAGGTQYF
TRBV5-1	NA	TRBD1	TRBJ2-7	TGCGCCAGCAGCCCTGGGGACAGAGCCTACGAGCAGTACTTC	CASSPGDRAYEQYF
TRBV7-3	NA	NA	TRBJ1-2	TGTGCCAGCAGCTTAGCAGGGAATGATGGCTACACCTTC	CASSLAGNDGYTF
TRBV25-1	NA	NA	TRBJ2-2	TGTGCCAGTCGCGGCGGGGAGCTGTTTTTT	CASRGGELFF
TRBV30	NA	NA	TRBJ2-2	TGTGCCTGGAGCCGGAACCAGGCCGGGGAGCTGTTTTTT	CAWSRNQAGELFF
TRBV5-1	NA	NA	TRBJ1-2	TGCGCCAGCAGCTTGGGTTTGGAGTATGGCTACACCTTC	CASSLGLEYGYTF
TRBV7-2	NA	NA	TRBJ2-2	TGTGCCAGCAGCTTAATCGGGAATCCCACCGGGGAGCTGTTTTTT	CASSLIGNPTGELFF
TRBV19	NA	TRBD2	TRBJ2-3	TGTGCCAGTAGCGCGACTAGCGGGAGCGCAGATACGCAGTATTTT	CASSATSGSADTQYF
TRBV25-1	NA	NA	TRBJ2-6	TGTGCCAGCAGTGAATACTCGGGCTCTGGGGCCAACGTCCTGACTTTC	CASSEYSGSGANVLTF
TRBV7-9	NA	NA	TRBJ2-3	TGTGCCAGCAGCTTAGCGGGGCCCCCAGATACGCAGTATTTT	CASSLAGPPDTQYF
TRBV7-3	NA	TRBD1	TRBJ1-3	TGTGCCAGCAGCGCAGACCCCCCAGGGACAGGGGTCGGCACCATATATTTT	CASSADPPGTGVGTIYF
TRBV7-3	NA	TRBD1	TRBJ2-1	TGTGCCAGCAGCTCCGGACAGGGCTCGGCTGAGCAGTTCTTC	CASSSGQGSAEQFF
TRBV20-1	NA	NA	TRBJ1-2	TGCAGTGCTAGCCCAGGGAATGGCTACACCTTC	CSASPGNGYTF
TRBV14	NA	TRBD2	TRBJ2-1	TGTGCCAGCAGCCAAGAGTTTAGCGGGTGGCATGAGCAGTTCTTC	CASSQEFSGWHEQFF
TRBV19	NA	NA	TRBJ2-3	TGTGCCAGTAGACCCCCCCAGCGGCATACGCAGTATTTT	CASRPPQRHTQYF
TRBV7-9	NA	NA	TRBJ1-4	TGTGCCAGCAGCTGGGCGGGGATGGCAACAACTAATGAAAAACTGTTTTTT	CASSWAGMATTNEKLFF
TRBV6-5	NA	NA	TRBJ2-3	TGTGCCAGCAGTTATGAAAGAGGCACAGATACGCAGTATTTT	CASSYERGTDTQYF
TRBV27	NA	TRBD1	TRBJ1-2	TGTGCCAGCAGTCTCCGGACAGGGGAGGCTAACTATGGCTACACCTTC	CASSLRTGEANYGYTF
TRBV9	NA	NA	TRBJ2-5	TGTGCCAGCAGCGTAGGGGGCATCTCCTACGGGGAGACCCAGTACTTC	CASSVGGISYGETQYF
TRBV27	NA	TRBD1	TRBJ2-1	TGTGCCAGCAGCATCGGACAGGACTCGAGTGGTGAGCAGTTCTTC	CASSIGQDSSGEQFF